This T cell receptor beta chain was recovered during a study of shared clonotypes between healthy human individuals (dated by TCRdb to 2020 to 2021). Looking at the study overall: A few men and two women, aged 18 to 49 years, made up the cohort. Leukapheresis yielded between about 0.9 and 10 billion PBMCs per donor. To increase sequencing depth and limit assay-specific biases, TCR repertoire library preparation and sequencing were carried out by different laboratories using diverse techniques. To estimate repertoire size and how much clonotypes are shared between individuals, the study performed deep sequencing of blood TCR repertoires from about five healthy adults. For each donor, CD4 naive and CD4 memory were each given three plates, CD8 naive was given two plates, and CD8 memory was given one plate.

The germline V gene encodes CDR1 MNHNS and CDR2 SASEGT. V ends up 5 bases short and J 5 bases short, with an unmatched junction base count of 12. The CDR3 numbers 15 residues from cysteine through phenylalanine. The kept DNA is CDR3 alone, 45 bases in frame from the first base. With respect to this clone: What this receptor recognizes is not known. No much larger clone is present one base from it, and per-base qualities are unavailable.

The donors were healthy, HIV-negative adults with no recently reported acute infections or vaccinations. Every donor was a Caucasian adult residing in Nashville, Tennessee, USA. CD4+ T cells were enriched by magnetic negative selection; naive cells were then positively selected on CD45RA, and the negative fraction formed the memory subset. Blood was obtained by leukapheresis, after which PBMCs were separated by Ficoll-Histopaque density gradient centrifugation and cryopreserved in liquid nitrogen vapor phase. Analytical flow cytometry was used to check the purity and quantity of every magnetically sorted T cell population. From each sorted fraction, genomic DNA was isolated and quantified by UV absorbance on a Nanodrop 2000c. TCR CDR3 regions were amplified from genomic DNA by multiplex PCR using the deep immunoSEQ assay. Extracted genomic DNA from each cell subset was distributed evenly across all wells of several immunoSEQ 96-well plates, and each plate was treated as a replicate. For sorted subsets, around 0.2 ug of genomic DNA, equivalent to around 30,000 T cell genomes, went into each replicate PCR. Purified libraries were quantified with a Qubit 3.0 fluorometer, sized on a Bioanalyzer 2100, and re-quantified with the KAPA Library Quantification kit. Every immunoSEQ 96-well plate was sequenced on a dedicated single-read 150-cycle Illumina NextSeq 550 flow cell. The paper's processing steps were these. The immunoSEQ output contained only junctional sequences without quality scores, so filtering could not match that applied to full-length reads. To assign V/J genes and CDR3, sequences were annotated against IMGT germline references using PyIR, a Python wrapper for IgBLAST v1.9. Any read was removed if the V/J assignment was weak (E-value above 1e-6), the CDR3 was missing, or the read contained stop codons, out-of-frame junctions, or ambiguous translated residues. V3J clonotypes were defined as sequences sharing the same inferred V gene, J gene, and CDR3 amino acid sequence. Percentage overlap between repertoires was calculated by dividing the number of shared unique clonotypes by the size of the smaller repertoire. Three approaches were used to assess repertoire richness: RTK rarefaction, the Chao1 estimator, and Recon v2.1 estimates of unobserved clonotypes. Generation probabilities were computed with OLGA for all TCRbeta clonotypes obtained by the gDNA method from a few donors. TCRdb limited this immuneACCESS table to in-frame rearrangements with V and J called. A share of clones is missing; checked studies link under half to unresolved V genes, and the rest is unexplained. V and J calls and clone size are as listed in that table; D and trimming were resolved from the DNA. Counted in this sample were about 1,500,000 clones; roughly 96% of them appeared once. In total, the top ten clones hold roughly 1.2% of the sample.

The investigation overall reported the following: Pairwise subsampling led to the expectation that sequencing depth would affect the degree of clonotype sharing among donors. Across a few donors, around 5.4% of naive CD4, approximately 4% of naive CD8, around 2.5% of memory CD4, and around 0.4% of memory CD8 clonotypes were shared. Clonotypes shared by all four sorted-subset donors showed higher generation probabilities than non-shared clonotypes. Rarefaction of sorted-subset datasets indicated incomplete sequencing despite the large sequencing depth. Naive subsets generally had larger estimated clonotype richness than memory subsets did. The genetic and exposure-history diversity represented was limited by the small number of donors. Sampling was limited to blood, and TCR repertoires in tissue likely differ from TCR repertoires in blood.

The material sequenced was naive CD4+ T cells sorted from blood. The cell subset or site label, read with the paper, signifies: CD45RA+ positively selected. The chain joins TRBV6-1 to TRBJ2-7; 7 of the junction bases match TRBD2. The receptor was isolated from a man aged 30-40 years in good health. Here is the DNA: TGTGCCAGCAGTCCTTTTTACGGGACTATCGACGAGCAGTACTTC. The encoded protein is CASSPFYGTIDEQYF.